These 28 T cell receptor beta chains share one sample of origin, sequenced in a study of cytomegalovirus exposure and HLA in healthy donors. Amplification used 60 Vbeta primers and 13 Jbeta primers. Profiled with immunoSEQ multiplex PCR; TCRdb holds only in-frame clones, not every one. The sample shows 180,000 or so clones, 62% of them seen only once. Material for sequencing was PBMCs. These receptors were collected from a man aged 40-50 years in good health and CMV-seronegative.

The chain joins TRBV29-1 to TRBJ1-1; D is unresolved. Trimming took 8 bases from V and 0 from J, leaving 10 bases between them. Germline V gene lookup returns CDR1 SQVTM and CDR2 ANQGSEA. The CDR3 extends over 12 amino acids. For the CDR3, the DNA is TGCAGCTTTGGACGGGTGAACACTGAAGCTTTCTTT. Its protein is CSFGRVNTEAFF.

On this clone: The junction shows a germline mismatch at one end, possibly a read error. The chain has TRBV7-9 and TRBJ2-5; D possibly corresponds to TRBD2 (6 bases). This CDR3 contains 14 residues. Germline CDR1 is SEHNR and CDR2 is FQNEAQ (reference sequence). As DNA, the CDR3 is TGTTCCAGCAGCCCCTGGAGGGCTCAAGAGACCCAGTACTTC. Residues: CSSSPWRAQETQYF. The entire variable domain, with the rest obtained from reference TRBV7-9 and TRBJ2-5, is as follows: DTGVSQNPRHKITKRGQNVTFRCDPISEHNRLYWYRQTLGQGPEFLTYFQNEAQLEKSRLLSDRFSAERPKGSFSTLEIQRTEQGDSAMYLCSSSPWRAQETQYFGPGTRLLVL.

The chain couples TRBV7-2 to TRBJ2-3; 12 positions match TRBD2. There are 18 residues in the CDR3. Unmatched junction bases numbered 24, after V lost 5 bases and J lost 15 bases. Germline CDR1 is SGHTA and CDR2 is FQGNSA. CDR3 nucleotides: TGTGCCAGCAGCCCGGGACTAGCGGGCTATAACGCAGATACGCAGGATTATTTT. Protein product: CASSPGLAGYNADTQDYF.

DNA of the CDR3: TGCGCCAGCAGCCAAAGAGGGAAGACAGGGTTTGAAAAACTGTTTTTT. Translated, it gives CASSQRGKTGFEKLFF. V is TRBV4-1 and J is TRBJ1-4, with 7 bases that match TRBD1. V lost 2 bases and J lost 7; bases outside the gene matches: 10. The CDR3 consists of 16 residues. Per the germline V gene, CDR1 is MGHRA and CDR2 is YSYEKL.

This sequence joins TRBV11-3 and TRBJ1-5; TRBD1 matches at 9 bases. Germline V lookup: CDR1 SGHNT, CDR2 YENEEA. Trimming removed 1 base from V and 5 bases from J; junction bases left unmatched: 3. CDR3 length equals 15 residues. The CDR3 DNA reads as TGTGCCAGCAGCTTAGGACAGGGGGAGTATCAGCCCCAGCATTTT. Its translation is CASSLGQGEYQPQHF. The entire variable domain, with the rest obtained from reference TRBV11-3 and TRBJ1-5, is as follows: EAGVVQSPRYKIIEKKQPVAFWCNPISGHNTLYWYLQNLGQGPELLIRYENEEAVDDSQLPKDRFSAERLKGVDSTLKIQPAELGDSAVYLCASSLGQGEYQPQHFGDGTRLSIL.

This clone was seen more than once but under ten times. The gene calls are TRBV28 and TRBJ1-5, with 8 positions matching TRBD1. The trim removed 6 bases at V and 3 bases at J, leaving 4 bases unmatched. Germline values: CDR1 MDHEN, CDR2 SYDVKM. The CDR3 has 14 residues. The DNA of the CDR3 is TGTGCCAGCAGGTCAGGGGGCGACAATCAGCCCCAGCATTTT. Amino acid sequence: CASRSGGDNQPQHF.

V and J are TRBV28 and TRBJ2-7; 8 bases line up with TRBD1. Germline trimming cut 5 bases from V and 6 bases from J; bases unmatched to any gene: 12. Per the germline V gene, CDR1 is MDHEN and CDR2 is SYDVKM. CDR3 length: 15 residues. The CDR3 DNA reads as TGTGCCAGCAGTCTCCCCGGACAGGGCGCACGCGAGCAGTACTTC. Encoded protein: CASSLPGQGAREQYF.

The CDR3 protein is CASSAGDRVYEQYF. Here the CDR3 DNA reads TGTGCCAGCAGCGCCGGGGACAGGGTCTACGAGCAGTACTTC. The rearrangement uses TRBV9 and TRBJ2-7; 9 nucleotides line up with TRBD1. The CDR3 spans 14 residues. CDR1 SGDLS and CDR2 YYNGEE come from the germline V gene. The junction had 4 bases not matched to a gene; V was cut back by 3 bases and J by 3 bases.

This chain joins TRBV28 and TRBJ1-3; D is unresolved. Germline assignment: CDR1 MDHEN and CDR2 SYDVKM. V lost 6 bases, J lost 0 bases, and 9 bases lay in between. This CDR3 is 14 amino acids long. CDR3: CASRVRLSGNTIYF. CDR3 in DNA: TGTGCCAGCAGAGTCAGACTCTCTGGAAACACCATATATTTT.

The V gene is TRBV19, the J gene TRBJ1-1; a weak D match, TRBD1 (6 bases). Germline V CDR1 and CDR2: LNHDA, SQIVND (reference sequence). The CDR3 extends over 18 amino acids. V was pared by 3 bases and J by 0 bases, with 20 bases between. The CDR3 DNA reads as TGTGCCAGTAGTATTAACAACAGGGCCAAAAACATGAACACTGAAGCTTTCTTT. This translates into CASSINNRAKNMNTEAFF.

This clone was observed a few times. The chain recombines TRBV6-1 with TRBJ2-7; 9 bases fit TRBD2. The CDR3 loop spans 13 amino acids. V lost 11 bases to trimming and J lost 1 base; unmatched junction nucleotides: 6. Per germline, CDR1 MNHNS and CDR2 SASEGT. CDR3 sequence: CAVRTSESYEQYF. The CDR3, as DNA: TGTGCCGTTCGGACTAGCGAGTCCTACGAGCAGTACTTC.

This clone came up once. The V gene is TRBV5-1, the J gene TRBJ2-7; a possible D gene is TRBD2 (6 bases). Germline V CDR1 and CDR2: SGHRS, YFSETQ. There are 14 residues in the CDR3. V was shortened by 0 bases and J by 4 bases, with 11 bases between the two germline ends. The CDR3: CASSLEGSGYEQYF. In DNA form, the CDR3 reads TGCGCCAGCAGCTTGGAGGGTAGCGGTTACGAGCAGTACTTC.

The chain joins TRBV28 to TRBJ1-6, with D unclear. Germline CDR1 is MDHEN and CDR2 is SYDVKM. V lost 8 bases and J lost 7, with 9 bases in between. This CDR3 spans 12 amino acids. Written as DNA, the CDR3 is TGTGCCAGCCGGGATCCGAATTCACCCCTCCACTTT. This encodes CASRDPNSPLHF.

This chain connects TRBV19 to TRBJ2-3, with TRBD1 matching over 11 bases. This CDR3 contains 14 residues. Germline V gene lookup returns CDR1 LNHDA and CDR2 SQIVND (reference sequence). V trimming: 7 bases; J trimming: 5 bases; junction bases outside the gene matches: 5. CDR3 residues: CASTGQGGLDTQYF. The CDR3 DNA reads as TGTGCCAGTACGGGACAGGGGGGACTAGATACGCAGTATTTT. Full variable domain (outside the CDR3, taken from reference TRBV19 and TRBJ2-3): DGGITQSPKYLFRKEGQNVTLSCEQNLNHDAMYWYRQDPGQGLRLIYYSQIVNDFQKGDIAEGYSVSREKKESFPLTVTSAQKNPTAFYLCASTGQGGLDTQYFGPGTRLTVL.

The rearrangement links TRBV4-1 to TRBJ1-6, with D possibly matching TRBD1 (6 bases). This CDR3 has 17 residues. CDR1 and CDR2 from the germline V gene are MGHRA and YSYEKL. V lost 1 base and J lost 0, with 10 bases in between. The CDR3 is CASSQAGANSYNSPLHF. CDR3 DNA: TGCGCCAGCAGCCAAGCAGGGGCCAACTCCTATAATTCACCCCTCCACTTT.

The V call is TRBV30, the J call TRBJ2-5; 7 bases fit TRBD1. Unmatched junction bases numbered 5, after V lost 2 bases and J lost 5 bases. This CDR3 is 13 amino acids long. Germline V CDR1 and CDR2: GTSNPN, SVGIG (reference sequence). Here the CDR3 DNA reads TGTGCCTGGAGTACACAGGGGTCGGAGACCCAGTACTTC. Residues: CAWSTQGSETQYF.

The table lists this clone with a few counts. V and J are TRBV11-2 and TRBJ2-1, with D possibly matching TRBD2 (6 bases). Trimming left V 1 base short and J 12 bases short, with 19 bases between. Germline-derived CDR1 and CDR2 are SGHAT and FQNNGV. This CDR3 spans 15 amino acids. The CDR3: CASSLVRGPPRGQFF. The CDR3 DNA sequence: TGTGCCAGCAGCTTAGTCCGGGGACCACCGCGGGGGCAGTTCTTC.

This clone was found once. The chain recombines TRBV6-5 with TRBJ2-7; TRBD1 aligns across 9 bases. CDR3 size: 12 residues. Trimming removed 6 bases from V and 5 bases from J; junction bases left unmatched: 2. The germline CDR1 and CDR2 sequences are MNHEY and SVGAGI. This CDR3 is CASSGDRDEQYF. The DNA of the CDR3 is TGTGCCAGCAGCGGGGACAGGGACGAGCAGTACTTC.

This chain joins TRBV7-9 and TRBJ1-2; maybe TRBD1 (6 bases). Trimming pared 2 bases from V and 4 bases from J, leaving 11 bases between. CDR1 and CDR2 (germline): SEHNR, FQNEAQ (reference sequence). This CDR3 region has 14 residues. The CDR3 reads CASSLPGVGYGYTF. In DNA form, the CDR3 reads TGTGCCAGCAGCTTACCAGGGGTCGGCTATGGCTACACCTTC.

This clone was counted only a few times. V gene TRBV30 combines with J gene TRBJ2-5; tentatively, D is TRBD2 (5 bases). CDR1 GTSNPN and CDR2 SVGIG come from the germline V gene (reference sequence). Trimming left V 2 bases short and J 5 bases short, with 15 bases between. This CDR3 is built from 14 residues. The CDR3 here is CAWSYSGTEETQYF. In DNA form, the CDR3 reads TGTGCCTGGAGTTACAGCGGCACAGAGGAGACCCAGTACTTC.

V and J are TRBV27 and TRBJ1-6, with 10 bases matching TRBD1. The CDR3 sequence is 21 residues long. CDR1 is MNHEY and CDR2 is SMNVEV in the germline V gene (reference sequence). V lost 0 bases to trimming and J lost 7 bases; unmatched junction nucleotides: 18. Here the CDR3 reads CASSLSPGTGVGPGSNSPLHF. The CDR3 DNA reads TGTGCCAGCAGTTTATCGCCAGGGACAGGGGTAGGCCCGGGGTCGAATTCACCCCTCCACTTT.

CDR3 in amino acids: CASSPTSGGNSYNEQFF. The CDR3 nucleotides are TGTGCCAGTAGCCCGACTAGCGGGGGCAACTCCTACAATGAGCAGTTCTTC. The chain uses TRBV19 and TRBJ2-1, with 12 bases aligning to TRBD2. Germline loops: CDR1 LNHDA, CDR2 SQIVND (reference sequence). This CDR3 region has 17 residues. Trimming removed 6 bases from V and 0 bases from J; junction bases left unmatched: 6.

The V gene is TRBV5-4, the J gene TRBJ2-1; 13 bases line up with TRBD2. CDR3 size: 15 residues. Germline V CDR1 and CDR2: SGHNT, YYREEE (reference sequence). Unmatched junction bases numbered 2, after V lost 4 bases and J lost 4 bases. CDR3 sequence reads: CASSPGLAGYNEQFF. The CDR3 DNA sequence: TGTGCCAGCAGCCCGGGACTAGCGGGGTACAATGAGCAGTTCTTC.

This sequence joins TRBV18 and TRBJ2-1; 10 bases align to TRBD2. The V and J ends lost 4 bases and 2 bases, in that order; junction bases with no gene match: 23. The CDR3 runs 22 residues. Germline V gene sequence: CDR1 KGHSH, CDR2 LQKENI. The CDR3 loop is CASSHSGLASGSMKGAYNEQFF. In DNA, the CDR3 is TGTGCCAGCTCACACTCGGGGTTGGCTAGCGGGAGTATGAAGGGGGCCTACAATGAGCAGTTCTTC.

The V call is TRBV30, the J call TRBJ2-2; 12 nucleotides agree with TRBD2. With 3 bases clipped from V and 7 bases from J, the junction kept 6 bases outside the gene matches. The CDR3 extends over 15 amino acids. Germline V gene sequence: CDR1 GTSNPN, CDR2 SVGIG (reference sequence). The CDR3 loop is CAWRGLAGYVGELFF. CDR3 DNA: TGTGCCTGGAGAGGACTAGCGGGGTACGTCGGGGAGCTGTTTTTT.

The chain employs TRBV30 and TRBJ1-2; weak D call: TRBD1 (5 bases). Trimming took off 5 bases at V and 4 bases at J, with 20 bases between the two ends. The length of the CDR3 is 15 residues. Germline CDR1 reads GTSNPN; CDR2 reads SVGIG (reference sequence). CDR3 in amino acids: CAWAGRGRTAYGYTF. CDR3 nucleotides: TGTGCCTGGGCGGGGAGGGGCAGAACTGCCTATGGCTACACCTTC.

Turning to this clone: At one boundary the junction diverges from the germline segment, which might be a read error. CDR3 bases: TGTTCCAGCAGCCTATTCGGGGGATCGAACACTGAAGCTTTCTTT. It specifies CSSSLFGGSNTEAFF. This chain links TRBV7-9 with TRBJ1-1; D is perhaps TRBD1 (5 bases). CDR1 is SEHNR and CDR2 is FQNEAQ in the germline V gene (reference sequence). This CDR3 is built from 15 residues.

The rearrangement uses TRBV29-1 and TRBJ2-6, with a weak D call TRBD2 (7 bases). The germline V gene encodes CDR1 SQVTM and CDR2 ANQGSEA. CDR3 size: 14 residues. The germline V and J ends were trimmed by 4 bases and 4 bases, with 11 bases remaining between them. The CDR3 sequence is CSVVGGAGANVLTF. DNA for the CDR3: TGCAGCGTTGTAGGGGGGGCGGGGGCCAACGTCCTGACTTTC. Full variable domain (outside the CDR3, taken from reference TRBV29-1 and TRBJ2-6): SAVISQKPSRDICQRGTSLTIQCQVDSQVTMMFWYRQQPGQSLTLIATANQGSEATYESGFVIDKFPISRPNLTFSTLTVSNMSPEDSSIYLCSVVGGAGANVLTFGAGSRLTVL.